One TCR beta chain is described in this entry. The antigen remains unidentified. Germline values: CDR1 SGHTA, CDR2 FQGNSA. J lost 7 bases, V lost 5 bases, and 3 bases had no gene match. The CDR3 covers 14 residues. This sample was included in a study of shared clonotypes between healthy human individuals. The wider study: Three CD4 naive, three CD4 memory, two CD8 naive and one CD8 memory plate were used per donor. General study results and limits: The study generally estimated greater richness for naive than memory subsets.

Some clones are missing from TCRdb's copy, which holds only in-frame ones; the method was immunoSEQ multiplex PCR. The sample has some 2,100,000 clones, 95% seen once. This receptor was obtained from a man between 18 and 29 years old in good health. Sequences were obtained from naive CD4+ T cells sorted from blood. Sample subset: CD45RA+ positively selected. The gene calls are TRBV7-2 and TRBJ2-2; 11 bases fit TRBD2. The CDR3 reads CASSPGLAGGELFF. The CDR3, as DNA: TGTGCCAGCAGCCCCGGACTAGCGGGCGGGGAGCTGTTTTTT. The entire variable domain, with the rest obtained from reference TRBV7-2 and TRBJ2-2, is as follows: GAGVSQSPSNKVTEKGKDVELRCDPISGHTALYWYRQSLGQGLEFLIYFQGNSAPDKSGLPSDRFSAERTGGSVSTLTIQRTQQEDSAVYLCASSPGLAGGELFFGEGSRLTVL.